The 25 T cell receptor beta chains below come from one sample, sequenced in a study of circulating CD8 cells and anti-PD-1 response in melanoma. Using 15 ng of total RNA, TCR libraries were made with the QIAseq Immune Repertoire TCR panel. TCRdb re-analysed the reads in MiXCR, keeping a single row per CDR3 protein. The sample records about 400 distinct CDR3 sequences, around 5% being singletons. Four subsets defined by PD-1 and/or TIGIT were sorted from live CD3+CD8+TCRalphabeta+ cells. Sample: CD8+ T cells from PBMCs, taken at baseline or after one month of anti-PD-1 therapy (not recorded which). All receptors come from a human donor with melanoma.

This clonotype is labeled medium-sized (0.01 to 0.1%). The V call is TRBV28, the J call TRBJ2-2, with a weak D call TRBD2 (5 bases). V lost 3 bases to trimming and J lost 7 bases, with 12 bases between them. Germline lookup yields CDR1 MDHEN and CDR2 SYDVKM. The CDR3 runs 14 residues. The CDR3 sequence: CASSFEGLGGELFF. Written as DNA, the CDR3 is TGTGCCAGCAGTTTCGAGGGTTTGGGCGGGGAGCTGTTTTTT.

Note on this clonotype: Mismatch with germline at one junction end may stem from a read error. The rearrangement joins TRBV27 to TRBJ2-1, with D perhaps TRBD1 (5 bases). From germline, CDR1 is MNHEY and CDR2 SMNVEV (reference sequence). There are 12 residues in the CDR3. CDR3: CASTTSGNEQSF. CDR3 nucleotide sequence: TGTGCCAGTACCACCTCAGGGAATGAGCAGTCCTTC.

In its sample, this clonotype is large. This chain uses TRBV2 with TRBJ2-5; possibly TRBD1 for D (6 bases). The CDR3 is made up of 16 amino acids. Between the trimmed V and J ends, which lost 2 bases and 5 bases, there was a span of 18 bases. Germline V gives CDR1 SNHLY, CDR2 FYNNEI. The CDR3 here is CASSEFLITGLETQYF. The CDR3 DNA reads TGTGCCAGCAGTGAATTTCTAATCACAGGGCTGGAGACCCAGTACTTC.

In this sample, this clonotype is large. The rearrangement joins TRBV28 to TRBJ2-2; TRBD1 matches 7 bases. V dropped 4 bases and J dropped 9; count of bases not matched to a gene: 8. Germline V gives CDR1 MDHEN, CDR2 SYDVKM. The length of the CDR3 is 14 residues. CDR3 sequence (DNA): TGTGCCAGCAGTTCGCCTAAGGGGGCGCGGGAGCTGTTTTTT. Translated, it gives CASSSPKGARELFF.

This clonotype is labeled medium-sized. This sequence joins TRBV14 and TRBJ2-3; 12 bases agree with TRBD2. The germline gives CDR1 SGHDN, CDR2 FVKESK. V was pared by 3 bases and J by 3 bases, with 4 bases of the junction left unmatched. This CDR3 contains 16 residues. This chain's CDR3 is CASSHPTSGGTDTQYF. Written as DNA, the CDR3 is TGTGCCAGCAGCCACCCCACTAGCGGGGGGACAGATACGCAGTATTTT.

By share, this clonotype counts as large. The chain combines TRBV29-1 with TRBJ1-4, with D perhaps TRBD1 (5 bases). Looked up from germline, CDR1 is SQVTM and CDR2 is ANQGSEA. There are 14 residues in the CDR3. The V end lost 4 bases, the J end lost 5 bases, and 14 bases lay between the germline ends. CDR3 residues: CSVVPGDFNEKLFF. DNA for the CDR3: TGCAGCGTTGTCCCCGGGGACTTCAATGAAAAACTGTTTTTT.

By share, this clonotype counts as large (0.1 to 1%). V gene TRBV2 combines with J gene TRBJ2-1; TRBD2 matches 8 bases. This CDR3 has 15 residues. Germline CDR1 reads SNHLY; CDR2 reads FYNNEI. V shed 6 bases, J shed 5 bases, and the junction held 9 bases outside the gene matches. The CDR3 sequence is CASSAGTSRNNEQFF. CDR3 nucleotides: TGTGCCAGCAGCGCCGGGACTAGTCGGAACAATGAGCAGTTCTTC.

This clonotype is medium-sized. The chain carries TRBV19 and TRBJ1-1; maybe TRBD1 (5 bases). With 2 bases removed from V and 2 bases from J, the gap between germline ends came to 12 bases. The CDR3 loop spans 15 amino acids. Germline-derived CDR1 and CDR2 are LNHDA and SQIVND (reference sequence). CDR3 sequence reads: CASSIWGRKNTEAFF. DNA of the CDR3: TGTGCCAGTAGTATATGGGGCAGAAAAAACACTGAAGCTTTCTTT.

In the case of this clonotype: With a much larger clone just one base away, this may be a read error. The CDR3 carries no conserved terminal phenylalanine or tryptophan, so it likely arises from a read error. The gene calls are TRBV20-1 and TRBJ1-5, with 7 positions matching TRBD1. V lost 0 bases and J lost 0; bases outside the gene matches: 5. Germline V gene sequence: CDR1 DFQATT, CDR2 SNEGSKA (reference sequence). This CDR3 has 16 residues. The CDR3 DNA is TGCAGTGCTAGAGAAGGGGGCCCATATAGCAATCAGCCCCAGCATCTT. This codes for CSAREGGPYSNQPQHL.

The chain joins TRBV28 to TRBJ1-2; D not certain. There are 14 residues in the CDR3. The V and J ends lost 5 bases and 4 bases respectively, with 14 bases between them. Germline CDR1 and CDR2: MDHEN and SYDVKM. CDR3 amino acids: CASSIKQLLYGYTF. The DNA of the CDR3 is TGTGCCAGCAGTATAAAACAGCTACTCTATGGCTACACCTTC.

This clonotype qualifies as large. The CDR3 protein is CASSQFGGDTDTQYF. The CDR3 nucleotides are TGCGCCAGCAGCCAATTTGGCGGCGACACAGATACGCAGTATTTT. This chain links TRBV4-3 with TRBJ2-3; the D is unclear. The V end lost 2 bases, the J end lost 2 bases, and 11 bases lay between the germline ends. The CDR3 runs to 15 residues. CDR1 and CDR2 (germline): LGHNA, YSLEER.

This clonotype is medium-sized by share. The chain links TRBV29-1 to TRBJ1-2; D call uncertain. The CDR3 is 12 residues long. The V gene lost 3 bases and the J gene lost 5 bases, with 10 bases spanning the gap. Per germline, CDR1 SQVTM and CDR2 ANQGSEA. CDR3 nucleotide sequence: TGCAGCGTTGAGGCGCAAATTTATGGCTACACCTTC. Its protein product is CSVEAQIYGYTF.

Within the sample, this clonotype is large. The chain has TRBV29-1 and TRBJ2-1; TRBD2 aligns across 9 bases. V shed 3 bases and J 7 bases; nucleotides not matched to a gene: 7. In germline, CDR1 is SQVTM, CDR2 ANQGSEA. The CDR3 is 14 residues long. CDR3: CSVDFSGSGNEQFF. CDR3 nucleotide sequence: TGCAGCGTTGATTTTAGCGGGAGTGGAAATGAGCAGTTCTTC.

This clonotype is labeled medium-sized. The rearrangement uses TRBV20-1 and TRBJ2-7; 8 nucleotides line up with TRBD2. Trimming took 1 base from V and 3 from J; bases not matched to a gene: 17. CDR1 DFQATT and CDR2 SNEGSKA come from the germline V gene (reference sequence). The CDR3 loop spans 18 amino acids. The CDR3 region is CSARGPRVSGAMIYEQYF. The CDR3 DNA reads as TGCAGTGCTAGAGGTCCTCGAGTTAGCGGGGCCATGATCTACGAGCAGTACTTC.

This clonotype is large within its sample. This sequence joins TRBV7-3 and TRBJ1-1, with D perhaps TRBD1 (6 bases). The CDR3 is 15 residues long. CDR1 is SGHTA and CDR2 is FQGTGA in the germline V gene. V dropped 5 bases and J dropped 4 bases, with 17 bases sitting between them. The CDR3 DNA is TGTGCCAGCAGCCCGGGGCCGGGGGCGGCCACTGAAGCTTTCTTT. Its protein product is CASSPGPGAATEAFF.

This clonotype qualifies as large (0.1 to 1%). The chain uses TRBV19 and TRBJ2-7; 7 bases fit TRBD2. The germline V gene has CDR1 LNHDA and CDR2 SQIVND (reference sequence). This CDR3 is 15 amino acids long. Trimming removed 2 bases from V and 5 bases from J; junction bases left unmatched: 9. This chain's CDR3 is CASSIRLWLADEQYF. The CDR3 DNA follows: TGTGCCAGTAGTATAAGGCTTTGGCTAGCGGACGAGCAGTACTTC.

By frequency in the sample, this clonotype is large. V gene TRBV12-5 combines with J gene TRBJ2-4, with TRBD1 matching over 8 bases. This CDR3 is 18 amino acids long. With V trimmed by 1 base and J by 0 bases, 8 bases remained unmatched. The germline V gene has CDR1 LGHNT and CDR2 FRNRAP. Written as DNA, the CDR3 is TGTGCTAGTGGTTTGGGAAAAGGACAGGGAATAGCCAAAAACATTCAGTACTTC. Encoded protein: CASGLGKGQGIAKNIQYF.

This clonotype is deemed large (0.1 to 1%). The CDR3 nucleotides are TGCAGTGCTCCGTCAGCGGTCGTAGCCAAAAACATTCAGTACTTC. Amino acids: CSAPSAVVAKNIQYF. This chain joins TRBV20-1 and TRBJ2-4, with a tentative D call TRBD2 (5 bases). Trimming stripped 5 bases from V and 0 bases from J, with 14 bases between. Germline assignment: CDR1 DFQATT and CDR2 SNEGSKA (reference sequence). CDR3 length: 15 residues.

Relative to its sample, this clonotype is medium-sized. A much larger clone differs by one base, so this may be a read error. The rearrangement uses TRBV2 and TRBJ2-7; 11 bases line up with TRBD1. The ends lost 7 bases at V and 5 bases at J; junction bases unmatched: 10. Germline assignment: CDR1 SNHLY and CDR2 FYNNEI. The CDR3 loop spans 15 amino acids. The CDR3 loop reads CASNGWRTGGDEQYF. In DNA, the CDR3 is TGTGCCAGCAATGGTTGGAGGACAGGGGGCGACGAGCAGTACTTC. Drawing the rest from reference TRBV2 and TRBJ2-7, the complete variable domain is EPEVTQTPSHQVTQMGQEVILRCVPISNHLYFYWYRQILGQKVEFLVSFYNNEISEKSEIFDDQFSVERPDGSNFTLKIRSTKLEDSAMYFCASNGWRTGGDEQYFGPGTRLTVT.

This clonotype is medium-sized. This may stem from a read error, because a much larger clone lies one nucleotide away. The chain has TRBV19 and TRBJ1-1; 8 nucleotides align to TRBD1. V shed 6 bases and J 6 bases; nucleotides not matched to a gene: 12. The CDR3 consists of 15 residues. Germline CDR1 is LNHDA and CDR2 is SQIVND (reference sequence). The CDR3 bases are TGTGCCAGTAGCCATTGGGACACAGGGGGGTCTGAAGCTTTCTTT. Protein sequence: CASSHWDTGGSEAFF.

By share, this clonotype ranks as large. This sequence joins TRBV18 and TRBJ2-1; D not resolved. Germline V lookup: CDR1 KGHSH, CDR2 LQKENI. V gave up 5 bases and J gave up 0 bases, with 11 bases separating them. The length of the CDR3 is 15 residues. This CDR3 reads CASSKAGYSYNEQFF. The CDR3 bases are TGTGCCAGCTCAAAAGCAGGATACTCCTACAATGAGCAGTTCTTC.

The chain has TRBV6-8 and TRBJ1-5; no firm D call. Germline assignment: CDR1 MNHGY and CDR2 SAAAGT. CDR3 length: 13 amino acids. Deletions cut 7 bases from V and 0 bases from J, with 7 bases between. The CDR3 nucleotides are TGTGCCAGCATTGCGCATAGCAATCAGCCCCAGCATTTT. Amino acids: CASIAHSNQPQHF.

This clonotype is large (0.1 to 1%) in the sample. The CDR3 DNA reads as TGTGCCAGCAGTCGGAGCAGGGGGCTAGGGGAGACCCAGTACTTC. This translates into CASSRSRGLGETQYF. V usage is TRBV2 and J usage is TRBJ2-5; 8 nucleotides align to TRBD1. Germline-derived CDR1 and CDR2 are SNHLY and FYNNEI. This CDR3 contains 15 residues. Trimming cost V 5 bases and J 5 bases; bases outside gene matches: 10.

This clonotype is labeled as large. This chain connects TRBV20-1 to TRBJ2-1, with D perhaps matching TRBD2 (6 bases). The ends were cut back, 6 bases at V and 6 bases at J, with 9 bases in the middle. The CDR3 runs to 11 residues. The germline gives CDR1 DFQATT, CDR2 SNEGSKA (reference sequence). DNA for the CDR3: TGCAGTGCCTCCGGGGGCAATGAGCAGTTCTTC. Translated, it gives CSASGGNEQFF.

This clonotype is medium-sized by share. CDR3 in DNA: TGCAGTGCTAGAGACGATAGTGAAGTGAGCTCCTATAATTCACCCCTCCACTTT. This codes for CSARDDSEVSSYNSPLHF. This sequence joins TRBV20-1 and TRBJ1-6; no clear D gene. Germline CDR1 DFQATT, CDR2 SNEGSKA (reference sequence). The CDR3 runs 18 residues. Trimming left V 0 bases short and J 0 bases short, with 15 bases between.